The entry below gives a single T cell receptor beta chain sequence along with its context. Its specificity is not known. This record belongs to a study of cytomegalovirus exposure and HLA in healthy donors. Study-level background: The same platform was used for the approximately 110 validation repertoires and the roughly 600 first-cohort repertoires, a later analysis reported.

The V and J ends lost 4 bases and 1 base, in that order; junction bases with no gene match: 7. Germline CDR1 reads LNHDA; CDR2 reads SQIVND (reference sequence). This CDR3 spans 16 amino acids. Only in-frame clones appear in the TCRdb table, and some are missing; sequencing was by immunoSEQ multiplex PCR. The sample carries 50,000 to 65,000 clones, almost 97% recorded once. General observations from the study: Using the classifier, cytomegalovirus status was reportedly diagnosed with high specificity and sensitivity. Over 150 TCR beta chains were listed as cytomegalovirus-associated.

V usage is TRBV19 and J usage is TRBJ2-3, with TRBD1 identical over 8 bases. The receptor's source is a woman under 30 in good health and CMV-seronegative. The source material was PBMCs. The CDR3 DNA sequence: TGTGCCAGTAGTACCCCAGGGGGCGACCGCACAGATACGCAGTATTTT. This sequence encodes CASSTPGGDRTDTQYF.